One sample yielded the 3 T cell receptor beta chains listed below, sequenced in a study of human T cells and chemical hapten exposure. TCRdb used MiXCR to reprocess the RACE reads, holding one entry per CDR3 protein. The sample consists of about 46,000 distinct CDR3 sequences, roughly 4.5% of them appearing once. Time point in this sample: healthy volunteer bleed at 2 weeks. The template was total RNA from unfractionated whole blood. Sequencing used whole blood. Receptor source: a female donor in good health. Some clones in this sample may be carry-over from other donors' samples.

This chain joins TRBV7-9 and TRBJ2-5; 7 bases map to TRBD1. The germline gives CDR1 SEHNR, CDR2 FQNEAQ (reference sequence). V trimming: 3 bases; J trimming: 3 bases; junction bases outside the gene matches: 4. The CDR3 is 14 amino acids. The CDR3 protein is CASSFVGTEETQYF. CDR3 DNA: TGTGCCAGCAGCTTTGTCGGGACAGAAGAGACCCAGTACTTC.

This clonotype was seen at least ten times. The chain is built from TRBV5-1 and TRBJ1-1; maybe TRBD1 (5 bases). The V and J ends lost 3 bases and 7 bases respectively, with 13 bases between them. Germline loops: CDR1 SGHRS, CDR2 YFSETQ. This CDR3 has 13 amino acids. CDR3 nucleotide sequence: TGCGCCAGCAGCTGGGGGGGGGAAATTGAAGCTTTCTTT. It translates to CASSWGGEIEAFF.

The rearrangement uses TRBV20-1 and TRBJ1-1; no reliable D call. The V gene's germline CDR1 is DFQATT and CDR2 SNEGSKA (reference sequence). V was clipped by 3 bases and J by 1 base, with 12 bases between them. The CDR3 sequence is 14 residues long. The CDR3 here is CSASRYSANTEAFF. The CDR3 DNA sequence: TGCAGTGCTAGTAGGTATTCGGCGAACACTGAAGCTTTCTTT.